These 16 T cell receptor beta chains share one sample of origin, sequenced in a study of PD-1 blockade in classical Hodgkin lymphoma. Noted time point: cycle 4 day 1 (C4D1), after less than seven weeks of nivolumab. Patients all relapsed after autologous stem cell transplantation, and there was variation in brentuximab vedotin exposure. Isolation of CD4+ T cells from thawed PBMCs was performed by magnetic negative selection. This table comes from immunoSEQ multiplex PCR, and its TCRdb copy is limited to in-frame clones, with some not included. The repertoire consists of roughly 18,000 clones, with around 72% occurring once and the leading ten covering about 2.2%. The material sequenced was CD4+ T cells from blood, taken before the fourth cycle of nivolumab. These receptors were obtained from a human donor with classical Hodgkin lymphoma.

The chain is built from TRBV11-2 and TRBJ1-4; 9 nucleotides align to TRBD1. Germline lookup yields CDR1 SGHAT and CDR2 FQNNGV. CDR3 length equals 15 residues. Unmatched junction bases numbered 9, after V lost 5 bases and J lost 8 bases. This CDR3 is CASSSYRGRLEKLFF. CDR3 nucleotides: TGTGCCAGCAGCAGCTACAGGGGGCGACTCGAAAAACTGTTTTTT.

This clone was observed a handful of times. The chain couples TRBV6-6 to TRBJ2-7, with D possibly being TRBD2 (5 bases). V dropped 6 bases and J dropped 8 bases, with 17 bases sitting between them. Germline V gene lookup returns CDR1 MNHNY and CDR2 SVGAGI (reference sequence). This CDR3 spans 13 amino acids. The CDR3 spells CASSGMTSGKQYV. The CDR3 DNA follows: TGTGCCAGCAGCGGGATGACGAGTGGCAAGCAGTACGTC.

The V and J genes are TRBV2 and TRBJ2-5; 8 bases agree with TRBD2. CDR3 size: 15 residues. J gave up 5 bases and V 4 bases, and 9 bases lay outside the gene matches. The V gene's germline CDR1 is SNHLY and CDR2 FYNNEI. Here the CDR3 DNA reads TGTGCCAGCAGTGTGTGGCTAGCGGGTGGGGAGACCCAGTACTTC. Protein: CASSVWLAGGETQYF.

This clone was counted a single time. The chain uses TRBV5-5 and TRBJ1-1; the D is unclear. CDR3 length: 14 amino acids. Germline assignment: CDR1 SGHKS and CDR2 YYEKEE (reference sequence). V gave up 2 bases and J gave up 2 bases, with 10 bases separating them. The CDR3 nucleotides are TGTGCCAGCAGCTTCCTGGGCAGCAACACTGAAGCTTTCTTT. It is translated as CASSFLGSNTEAFF.

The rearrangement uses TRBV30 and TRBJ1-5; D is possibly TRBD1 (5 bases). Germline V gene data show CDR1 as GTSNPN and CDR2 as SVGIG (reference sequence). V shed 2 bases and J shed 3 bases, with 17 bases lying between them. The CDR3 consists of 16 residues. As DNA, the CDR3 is TGTGCCTGGAGTCCACAGGTAGGGCCTTACAATCAGCCCCAGCATTTT. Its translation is CAWSPQVGPYNQPQHF.

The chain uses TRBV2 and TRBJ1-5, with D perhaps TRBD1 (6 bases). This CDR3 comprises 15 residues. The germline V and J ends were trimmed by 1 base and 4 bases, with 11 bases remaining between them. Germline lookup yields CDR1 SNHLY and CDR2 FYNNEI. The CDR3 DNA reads TGTGCCAGCAGTGAAGTTGGGACAAGAAATCAGCCCCAGCATTTT. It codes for CASSEVGTRNQPQHF.

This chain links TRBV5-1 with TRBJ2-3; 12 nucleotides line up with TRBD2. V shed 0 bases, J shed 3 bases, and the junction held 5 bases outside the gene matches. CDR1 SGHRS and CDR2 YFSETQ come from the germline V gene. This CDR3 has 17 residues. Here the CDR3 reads CASSLGRTSGETDTQYF. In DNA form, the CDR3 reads TGCGCCAGCAGCTTGGGAAGGACTAGCGGGGAGACAGATACGCAGTATTTT.

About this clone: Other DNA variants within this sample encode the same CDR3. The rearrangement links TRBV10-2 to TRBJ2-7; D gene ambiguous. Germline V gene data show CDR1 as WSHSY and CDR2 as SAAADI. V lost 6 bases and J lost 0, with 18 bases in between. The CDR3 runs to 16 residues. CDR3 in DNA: TGCGCCAGCAGGCTCATACTGGGGAAAAGCTCCTACGAGCAGTACTTC. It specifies CASRLILGKSSYEQYF.

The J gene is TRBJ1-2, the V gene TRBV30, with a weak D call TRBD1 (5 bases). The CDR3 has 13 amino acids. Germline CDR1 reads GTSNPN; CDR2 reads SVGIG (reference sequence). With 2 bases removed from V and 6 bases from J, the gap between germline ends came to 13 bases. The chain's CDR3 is CAWSSRGVDGYTF. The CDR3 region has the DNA TGTGCCTGGAGTTCAAGGGGAGTGGATGGCTACACCTTC.

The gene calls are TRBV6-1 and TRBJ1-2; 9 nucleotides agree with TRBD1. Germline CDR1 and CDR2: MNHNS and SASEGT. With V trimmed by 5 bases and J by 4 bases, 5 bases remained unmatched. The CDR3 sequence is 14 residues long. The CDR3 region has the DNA TGTGCCAGCAGTACCGGGACAGGGACCTATGGCTACACCTTC. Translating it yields CASSTGTGTYGYTF.

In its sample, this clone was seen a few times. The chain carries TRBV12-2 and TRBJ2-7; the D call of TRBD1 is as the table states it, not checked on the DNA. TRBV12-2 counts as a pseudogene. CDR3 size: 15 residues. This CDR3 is CASRPRQGDLYEQYF. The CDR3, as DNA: TGTGCAAGTCGCCCGCGACAGGGGGACCTATACGAGCAGTACTTC.

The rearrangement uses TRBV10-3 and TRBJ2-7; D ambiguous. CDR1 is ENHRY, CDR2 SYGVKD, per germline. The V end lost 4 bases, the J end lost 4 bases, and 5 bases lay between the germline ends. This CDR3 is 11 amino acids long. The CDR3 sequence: CAISGGYEQYF. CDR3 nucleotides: TGTGCCATCAGTGGGGGATACGAGCAGTACTTC.

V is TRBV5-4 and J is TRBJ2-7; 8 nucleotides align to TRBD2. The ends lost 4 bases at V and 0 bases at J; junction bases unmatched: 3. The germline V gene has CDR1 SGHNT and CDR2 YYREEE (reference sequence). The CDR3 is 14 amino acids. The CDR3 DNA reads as TGTGCCAGCAGCCGGGGGGGGAGCTCCTACGAGCAGTACGTC. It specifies CASSRGGSSYEQYV.

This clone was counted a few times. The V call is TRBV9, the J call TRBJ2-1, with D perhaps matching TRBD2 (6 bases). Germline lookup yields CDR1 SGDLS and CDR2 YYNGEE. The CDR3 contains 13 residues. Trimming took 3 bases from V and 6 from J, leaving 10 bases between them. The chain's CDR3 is CASSARETNEQFF. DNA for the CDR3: TGTGCCAGCAGCGCACGGGAGACCAATGAGCAGTTCTTC.

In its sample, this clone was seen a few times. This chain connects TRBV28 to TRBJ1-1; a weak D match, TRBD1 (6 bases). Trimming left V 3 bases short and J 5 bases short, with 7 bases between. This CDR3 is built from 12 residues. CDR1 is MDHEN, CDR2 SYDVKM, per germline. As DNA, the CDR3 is TGTGCCAGCAGTTTTAGGGGGACTGAAGCTTTCTTT. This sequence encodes CASSFRGTEAFF.

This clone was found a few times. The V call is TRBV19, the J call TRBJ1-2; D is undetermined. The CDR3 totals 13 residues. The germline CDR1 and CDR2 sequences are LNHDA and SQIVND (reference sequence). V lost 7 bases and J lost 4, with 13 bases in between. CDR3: CASTEPYFYGYTF. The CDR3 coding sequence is TGTGCCAGTACCGAGCCGTACTTCTATGGCTACACCTTC.